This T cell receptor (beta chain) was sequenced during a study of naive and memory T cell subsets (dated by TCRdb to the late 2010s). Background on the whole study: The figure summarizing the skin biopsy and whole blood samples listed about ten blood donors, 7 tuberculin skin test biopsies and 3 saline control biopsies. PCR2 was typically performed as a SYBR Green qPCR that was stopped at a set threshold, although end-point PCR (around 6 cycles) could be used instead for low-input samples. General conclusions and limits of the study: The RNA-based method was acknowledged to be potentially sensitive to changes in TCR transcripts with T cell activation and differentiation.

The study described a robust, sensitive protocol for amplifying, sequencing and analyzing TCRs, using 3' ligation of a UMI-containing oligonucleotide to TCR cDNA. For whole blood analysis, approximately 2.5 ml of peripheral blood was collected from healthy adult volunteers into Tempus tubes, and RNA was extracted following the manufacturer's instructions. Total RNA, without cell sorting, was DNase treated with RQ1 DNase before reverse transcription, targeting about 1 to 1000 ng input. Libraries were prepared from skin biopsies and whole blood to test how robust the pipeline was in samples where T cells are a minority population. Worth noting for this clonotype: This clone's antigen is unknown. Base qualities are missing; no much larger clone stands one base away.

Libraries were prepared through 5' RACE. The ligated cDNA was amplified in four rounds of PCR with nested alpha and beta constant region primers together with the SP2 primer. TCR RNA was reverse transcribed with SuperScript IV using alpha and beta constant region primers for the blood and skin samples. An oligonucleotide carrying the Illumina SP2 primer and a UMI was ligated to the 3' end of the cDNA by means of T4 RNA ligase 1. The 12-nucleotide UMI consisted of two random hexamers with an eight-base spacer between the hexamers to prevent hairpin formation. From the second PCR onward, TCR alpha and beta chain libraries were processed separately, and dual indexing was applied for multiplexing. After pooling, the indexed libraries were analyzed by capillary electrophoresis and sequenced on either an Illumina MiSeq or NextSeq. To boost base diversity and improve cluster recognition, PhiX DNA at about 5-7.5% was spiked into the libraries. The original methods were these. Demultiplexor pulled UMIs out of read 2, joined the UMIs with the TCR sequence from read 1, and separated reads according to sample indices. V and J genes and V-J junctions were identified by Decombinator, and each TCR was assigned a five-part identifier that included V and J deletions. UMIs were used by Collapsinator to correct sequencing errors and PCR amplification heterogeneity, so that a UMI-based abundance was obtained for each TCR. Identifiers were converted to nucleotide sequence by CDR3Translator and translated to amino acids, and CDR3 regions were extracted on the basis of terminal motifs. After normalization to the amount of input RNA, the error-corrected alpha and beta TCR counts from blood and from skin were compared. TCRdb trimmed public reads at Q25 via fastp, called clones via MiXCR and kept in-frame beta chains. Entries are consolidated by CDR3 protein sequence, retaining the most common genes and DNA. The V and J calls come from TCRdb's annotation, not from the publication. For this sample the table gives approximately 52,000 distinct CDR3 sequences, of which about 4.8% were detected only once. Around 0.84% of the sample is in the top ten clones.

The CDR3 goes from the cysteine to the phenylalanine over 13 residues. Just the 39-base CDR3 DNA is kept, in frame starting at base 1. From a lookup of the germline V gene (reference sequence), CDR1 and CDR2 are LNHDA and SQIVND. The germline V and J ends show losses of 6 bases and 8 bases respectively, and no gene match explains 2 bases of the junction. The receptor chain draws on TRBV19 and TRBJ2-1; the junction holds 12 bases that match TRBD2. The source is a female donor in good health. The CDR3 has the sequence CASSSSGRDEQFF. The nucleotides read TGTGCCAGTAGCTCTAGCGGGAGGGATGAGCAGTTCTTC. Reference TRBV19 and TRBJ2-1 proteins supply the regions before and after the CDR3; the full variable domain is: DGGITQSPKYLFRKEGQNVTLSCEQNLNHDAMYWYRQDPGQGLRLIYYSQIVNDFQKGDIAEGYSVSREKKESFPLTVTSAQKNPTAFYLCASSSSGRDEQFFGPGTRLTVL.